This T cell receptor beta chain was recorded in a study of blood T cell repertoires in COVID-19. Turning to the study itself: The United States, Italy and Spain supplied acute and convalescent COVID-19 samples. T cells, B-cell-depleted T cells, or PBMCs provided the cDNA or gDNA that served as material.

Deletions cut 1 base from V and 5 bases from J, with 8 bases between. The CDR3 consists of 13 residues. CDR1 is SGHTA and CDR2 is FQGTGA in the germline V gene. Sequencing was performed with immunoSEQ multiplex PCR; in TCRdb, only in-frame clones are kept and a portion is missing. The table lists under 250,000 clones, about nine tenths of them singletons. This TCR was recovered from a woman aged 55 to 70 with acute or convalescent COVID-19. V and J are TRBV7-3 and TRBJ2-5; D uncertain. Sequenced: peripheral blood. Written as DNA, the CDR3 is TGTGCCAGCAGCTTAAGTCCTCGGGAGACCCAGTACTTC. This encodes CASSLSPRETQYF.